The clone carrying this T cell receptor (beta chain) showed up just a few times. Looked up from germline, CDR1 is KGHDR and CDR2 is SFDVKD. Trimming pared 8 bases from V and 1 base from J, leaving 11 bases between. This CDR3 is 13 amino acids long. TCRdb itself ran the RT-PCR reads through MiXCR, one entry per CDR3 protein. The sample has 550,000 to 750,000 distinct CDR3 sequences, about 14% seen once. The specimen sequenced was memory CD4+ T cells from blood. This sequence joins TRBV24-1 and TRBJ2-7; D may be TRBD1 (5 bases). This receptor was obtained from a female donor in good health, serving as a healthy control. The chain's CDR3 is CATISTASYEQYF. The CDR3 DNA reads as TGTGCCACCATCTCGACAGCGTCCTACGAGCAGTACTTC.